This T cell receptor (beta chain) was obtained from a study of blood T cell repertoires in COVID-19. Background on the study: The United States, Italy and Spain were the sources of the acute and convalescent COVID-19 samples.

Only in-frame clones appear in the TCRdb table, and some are missing; sequencing was by immunoSEQ multiplex PCR. The sample shows 35,000 to 45,000 clones, roughly nine tenths of them seen only once. Germline V gives CDR1 SGHNT, CDR2 YYREEE (reference sequence). CDR3 size: 15 residues. After removal of 6 bases from V and 7 bases from J, the junction contained 10 bases not matched to a gene. Sequenced material: peripheral blood. The J gene is TRBJ1-4, the V gene TRBV5-4, with TRBD1 matching 9 bases. This sequence was found in a man between 45 and 60 years old with COVID-19, enrolled during active disease. In DNA form, the CDR3 reads TGTGCCAGCACCGCTAACAGGGGGCGAGGTGAAAAACTGTTTTTT. This codes for CASTANRGRGEKLFF.